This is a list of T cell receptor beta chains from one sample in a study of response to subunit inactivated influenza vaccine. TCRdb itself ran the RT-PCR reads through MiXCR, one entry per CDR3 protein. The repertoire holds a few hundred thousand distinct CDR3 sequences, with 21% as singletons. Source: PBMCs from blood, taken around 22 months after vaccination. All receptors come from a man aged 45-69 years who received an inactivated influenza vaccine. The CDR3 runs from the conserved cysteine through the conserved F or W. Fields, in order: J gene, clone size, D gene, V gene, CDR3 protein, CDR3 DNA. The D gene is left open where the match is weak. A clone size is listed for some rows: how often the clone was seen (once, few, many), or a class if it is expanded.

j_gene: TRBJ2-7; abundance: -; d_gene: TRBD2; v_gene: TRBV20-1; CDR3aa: CSANLAGQYEQYF; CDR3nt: TGCAGTGCAAACCTAGCGGGGCAATACGAGCAGTACTTC
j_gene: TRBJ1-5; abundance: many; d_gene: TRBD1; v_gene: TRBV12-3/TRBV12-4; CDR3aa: CASSGQGNNQPQHF; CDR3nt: TGTGCCAGCAGCGGACAGGGAAACAATCAGCCCCAGCATTTT
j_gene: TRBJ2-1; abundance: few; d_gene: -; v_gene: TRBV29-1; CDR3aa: CSVGSQRPGTEQFF; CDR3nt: TGCAGCGTTGGATCCCAGCGCCCGGGAACTGAGCAGTTCTTC
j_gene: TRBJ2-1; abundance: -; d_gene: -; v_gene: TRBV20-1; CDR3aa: CSGVGSSYNEQFF; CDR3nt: TGCAGTGGGGTAGGGAGCTCCTACAATGAGCAGTTCTTC
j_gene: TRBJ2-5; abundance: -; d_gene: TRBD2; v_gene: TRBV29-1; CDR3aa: CSAGLAGFRQETQYF; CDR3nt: TGCAGCGCGGGGCTAGCGGGATTCCGGCAAGAGACCCAGTACTTC
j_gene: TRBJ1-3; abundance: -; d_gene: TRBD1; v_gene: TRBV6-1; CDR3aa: CASSLGRTGGNTIYF; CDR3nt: TGTGCCAGCAGCCTCGGAAGGACAGGGGGAAACACCATATATTTT
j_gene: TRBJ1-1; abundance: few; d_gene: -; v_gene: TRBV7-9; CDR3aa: CASSPQGRRGTEAFF; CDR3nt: TGTGCCAGCAGCCCCCAGGGACGAAGAGGCACTGAAGCTTTCTTT
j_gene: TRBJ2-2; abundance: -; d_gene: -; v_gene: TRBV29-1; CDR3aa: CSVVNKGELFF; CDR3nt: TGCAGCGTTGTAAATAAGGGGGAGCTGTTTTTT
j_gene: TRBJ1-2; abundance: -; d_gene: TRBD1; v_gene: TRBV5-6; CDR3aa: CASSLAGTAYIANYGYTF; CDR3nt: TGTGCCAGCAGCTTGGCTGGGACAGCATACATAGCTAACTATGGCTACACCTTC
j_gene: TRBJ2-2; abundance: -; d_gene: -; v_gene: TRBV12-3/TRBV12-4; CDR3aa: CASSPIGGVNTGELFF; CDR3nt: TGTGCCAGCAGCCCCATAGGGGGAGTAAACACCGGGGAGCTGTTTTTT
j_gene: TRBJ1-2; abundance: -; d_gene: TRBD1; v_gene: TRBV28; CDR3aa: CASSFNVRGRGYTF; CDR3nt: TGTGCCAGCAGTTTTAATGTCAGGGGGCGAGGCTACACCTTC
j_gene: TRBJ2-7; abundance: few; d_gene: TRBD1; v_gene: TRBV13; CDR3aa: CASSLFGTGDYEQYF; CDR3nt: TGTGCCAGCAGCTTATTTGGGACAGGAGATTACGAGCAGTACTTC
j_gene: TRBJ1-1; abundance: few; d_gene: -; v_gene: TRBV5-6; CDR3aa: CASSAPGSLAFF; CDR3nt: TGTGCCAGCAGCGCGCCGGGAAGTTTAGCTTTCTTT
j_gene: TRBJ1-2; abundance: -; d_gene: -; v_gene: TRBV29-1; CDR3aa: CSVEETDYGYTF; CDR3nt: TGCAGCGTTGAGGAAACGGACTATGGCTACACCTTC
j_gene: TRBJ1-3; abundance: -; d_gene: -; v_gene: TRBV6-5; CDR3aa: CASSYSMDGRNTIYF; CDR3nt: TGTGCCAGCAGTTATTCTATGGACGGAAGAAACACCATATATTTT
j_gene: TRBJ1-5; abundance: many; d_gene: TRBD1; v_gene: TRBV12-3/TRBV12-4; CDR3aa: CASSRTNARRGLGSNQPQHF; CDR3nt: TGTGCCAGCAGTCGAACAAATGCTAGAAGGGGGCTTGGAAGCAATCAGCCCCAGCATTTT
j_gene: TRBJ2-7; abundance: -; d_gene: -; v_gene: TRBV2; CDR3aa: CASLGGLGYEQYF; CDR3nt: TGTGCCAGCTTAGGGGGTTTGGGTTACGAGCAGTACTTC
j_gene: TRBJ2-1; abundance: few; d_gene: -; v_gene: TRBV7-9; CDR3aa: CASSNRDLPSNEQFF; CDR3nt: TGTGCCAGCAGCAACCGGGACCTACCTTCCAATGAGCAGTTCTTC
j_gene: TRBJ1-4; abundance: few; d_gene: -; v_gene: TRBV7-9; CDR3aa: CASSLAGAYNEKLFF; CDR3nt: TGTGCCAGCAGCTTAGCTGGGGCCTATAATGAAAAACTGTTTTTT
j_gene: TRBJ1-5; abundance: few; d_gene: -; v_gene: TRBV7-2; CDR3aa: CASSLERGSGNQPQHF; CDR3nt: TGTGCCAGCAGCTTAGAGAGGGGTTCCGGCAATCAGCCCCAGCATTTT